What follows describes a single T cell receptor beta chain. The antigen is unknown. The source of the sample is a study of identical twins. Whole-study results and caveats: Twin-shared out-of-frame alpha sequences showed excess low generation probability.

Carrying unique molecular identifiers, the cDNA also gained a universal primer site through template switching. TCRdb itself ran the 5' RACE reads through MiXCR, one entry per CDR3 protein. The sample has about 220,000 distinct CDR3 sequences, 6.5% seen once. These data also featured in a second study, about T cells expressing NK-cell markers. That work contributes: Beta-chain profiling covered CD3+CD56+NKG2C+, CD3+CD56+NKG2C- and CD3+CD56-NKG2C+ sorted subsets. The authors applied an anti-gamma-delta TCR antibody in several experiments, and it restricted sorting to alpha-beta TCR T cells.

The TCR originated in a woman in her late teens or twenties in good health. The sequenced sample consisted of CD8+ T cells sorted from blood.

The CDR3 DNA is TGTGCCAGCAGCTTAGGGGAGGGGGCTCACACTGAAGCTTTCTTT. Protein sequence: CASSLGEGAHTEAFF. This rearrangement joins TRBV13 to TRBJ1-1; TRBD1 aligns across 7 bases. The J segment lost 3 bases and the V segment lost 0 bases, leaving 4 bases of the junction unmatched. Germline V gene data show CDR1 as PRHDT and CDR2 as FYEKMQ (reference sequence). The CDR3 sequence is 15 residues long. Based on the CDR3 plus reference TRBV13 and TRBJ1-1, the full variable domain is AAGVIQSPRHLIKEKRETATLKCYPIPRHDTVYWYQQGPGQDPQFLISFYEKMQSDKGSIPDRFSAQQFSDYHSELNMSSLELGDSALYFCASSLGEGAHTEAFFGQGTRLTVV.